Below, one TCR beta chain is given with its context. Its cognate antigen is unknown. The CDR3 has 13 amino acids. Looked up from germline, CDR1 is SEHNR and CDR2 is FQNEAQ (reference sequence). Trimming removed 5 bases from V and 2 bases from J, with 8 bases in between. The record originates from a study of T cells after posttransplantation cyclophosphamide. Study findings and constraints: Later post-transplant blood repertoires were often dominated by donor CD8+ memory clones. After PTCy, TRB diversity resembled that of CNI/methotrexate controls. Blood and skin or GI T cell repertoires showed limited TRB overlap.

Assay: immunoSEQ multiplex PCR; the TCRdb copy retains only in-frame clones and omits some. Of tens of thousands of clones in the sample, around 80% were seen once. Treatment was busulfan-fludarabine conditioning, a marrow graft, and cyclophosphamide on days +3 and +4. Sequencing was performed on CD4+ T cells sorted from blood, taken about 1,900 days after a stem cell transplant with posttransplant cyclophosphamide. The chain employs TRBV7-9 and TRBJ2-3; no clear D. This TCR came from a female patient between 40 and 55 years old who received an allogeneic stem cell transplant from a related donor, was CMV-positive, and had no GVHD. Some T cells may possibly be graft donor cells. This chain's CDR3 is CASSGQNTDTQYF. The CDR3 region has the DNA TGTGCCAGCAGCGGCCAGAACACAGATACGCAGTATTTT.